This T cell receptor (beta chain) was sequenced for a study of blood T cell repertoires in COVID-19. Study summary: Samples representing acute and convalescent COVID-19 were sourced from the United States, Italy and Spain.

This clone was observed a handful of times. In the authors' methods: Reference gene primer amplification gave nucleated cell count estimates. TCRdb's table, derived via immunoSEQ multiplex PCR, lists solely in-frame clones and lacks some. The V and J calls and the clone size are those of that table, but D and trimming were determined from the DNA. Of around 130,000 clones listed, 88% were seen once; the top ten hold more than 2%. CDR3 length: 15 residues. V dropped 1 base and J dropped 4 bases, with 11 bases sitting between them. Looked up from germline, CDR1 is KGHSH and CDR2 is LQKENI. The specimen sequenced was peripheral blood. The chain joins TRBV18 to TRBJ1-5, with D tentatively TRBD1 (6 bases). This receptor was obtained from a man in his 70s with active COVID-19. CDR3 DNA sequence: TGTGCCAGCTCACCACTTGCAGGGGCTAATCAGCCCCAGCATTTT. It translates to CASSPLAGANQPQHF.